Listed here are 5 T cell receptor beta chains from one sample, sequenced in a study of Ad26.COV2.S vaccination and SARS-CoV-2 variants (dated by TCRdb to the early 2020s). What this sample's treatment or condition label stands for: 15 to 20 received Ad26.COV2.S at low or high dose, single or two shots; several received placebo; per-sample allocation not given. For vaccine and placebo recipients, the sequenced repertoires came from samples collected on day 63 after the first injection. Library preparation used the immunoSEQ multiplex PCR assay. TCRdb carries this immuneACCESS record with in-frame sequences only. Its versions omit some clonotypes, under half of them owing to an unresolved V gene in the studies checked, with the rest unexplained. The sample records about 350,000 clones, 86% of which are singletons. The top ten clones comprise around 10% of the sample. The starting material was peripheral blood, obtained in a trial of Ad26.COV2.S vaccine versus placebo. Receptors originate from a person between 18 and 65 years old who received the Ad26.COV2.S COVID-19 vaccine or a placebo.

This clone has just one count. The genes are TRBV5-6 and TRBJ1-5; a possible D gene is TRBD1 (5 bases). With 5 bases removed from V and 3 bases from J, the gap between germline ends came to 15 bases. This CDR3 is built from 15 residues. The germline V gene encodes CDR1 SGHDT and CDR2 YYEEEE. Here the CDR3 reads CASSYRGLLNQPQHF. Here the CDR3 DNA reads TGTGCCAGCAGTTATAGGGGACTGCTCAATCAGCCCCAGCATTTT.

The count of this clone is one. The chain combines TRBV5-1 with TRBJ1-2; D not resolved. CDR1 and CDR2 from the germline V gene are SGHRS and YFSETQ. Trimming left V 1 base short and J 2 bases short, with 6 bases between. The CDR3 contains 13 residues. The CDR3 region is CASSLSNNYGYTF. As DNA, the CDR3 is TGCGCCAGCAGCTTGAGCAACAACTATGGCTACACCTTC.

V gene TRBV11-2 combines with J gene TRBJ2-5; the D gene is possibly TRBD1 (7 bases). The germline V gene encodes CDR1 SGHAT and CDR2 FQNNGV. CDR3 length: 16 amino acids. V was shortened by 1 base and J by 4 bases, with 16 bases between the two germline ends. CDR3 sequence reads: CASSLGNNRGGETQYF. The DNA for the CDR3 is TGTGCCAGCAGCTTAGGGAATAACAGGGGAGGAGAGACCCAGTACTTC.

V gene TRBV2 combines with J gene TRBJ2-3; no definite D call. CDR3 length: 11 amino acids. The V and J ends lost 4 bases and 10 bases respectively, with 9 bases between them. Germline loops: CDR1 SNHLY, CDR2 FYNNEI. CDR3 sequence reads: CASSVSPSQYF. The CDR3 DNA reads TGTGCCAGCAGTGTGAGTCCCTCGCAGTATTTT.

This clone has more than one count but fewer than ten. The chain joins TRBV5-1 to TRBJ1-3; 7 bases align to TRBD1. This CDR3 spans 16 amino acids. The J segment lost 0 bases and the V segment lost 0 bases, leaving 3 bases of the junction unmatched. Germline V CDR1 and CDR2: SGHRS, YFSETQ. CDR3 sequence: CASSLDRGASGNTIYF. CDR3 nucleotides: TGCGCCAGCAGCTTGGACAGGGGCGCCTCTGGAAACACCATATATTTT.